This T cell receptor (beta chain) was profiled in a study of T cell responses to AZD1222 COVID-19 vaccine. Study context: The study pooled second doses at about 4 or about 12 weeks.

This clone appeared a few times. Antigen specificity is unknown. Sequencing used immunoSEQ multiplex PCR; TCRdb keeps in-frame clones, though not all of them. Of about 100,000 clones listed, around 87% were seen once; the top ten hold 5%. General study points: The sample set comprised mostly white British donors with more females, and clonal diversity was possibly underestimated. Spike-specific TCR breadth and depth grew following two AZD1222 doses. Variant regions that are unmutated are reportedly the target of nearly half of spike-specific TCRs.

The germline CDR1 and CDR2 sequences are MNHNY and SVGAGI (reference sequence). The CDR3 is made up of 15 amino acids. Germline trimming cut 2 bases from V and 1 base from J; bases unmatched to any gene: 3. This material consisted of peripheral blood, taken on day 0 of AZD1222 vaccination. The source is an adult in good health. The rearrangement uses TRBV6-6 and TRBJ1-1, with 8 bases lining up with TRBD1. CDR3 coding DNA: TGTGCCAGCAGTTACCAGGGGGCGTCGAACACTGAAGCTTTCTTT. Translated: CASSYQGASNTEAFF.